These 12 T cell receptor beta chains were all obtained from the same sample, sequenced in a study of blood T cell repertoires in COVID-19. Produced via immunoSEQ multiplex PCR; TCRdb's table is partial and in-frame only. The sample has roughly 380,000 clones, 85% seen once. Material: peripheral blood. The receptors shown here come from a woman under 30 with acute or convalescent COVID-19.

This clone was detected only once. This chain connects TRBV9 to TRBJ1-2, with 7 bases aligning to TRBD1. Germline CDR1 reads SGDLS; CDR2 reads YYNGEE. V shed 3 bases and J 4 bases; nucleotides not matched to a gene: 6. This CDR3 has 14 residues. CDR3 region: CASSARGEIYGYTF. In DNA, the CDR3 is TGTGCCAGCAGCGCCAGGGGGGAGATCTATGGCTACACCTTC. Drawing the rest from reference TRBV9 and TRBJ1-2, the complete variable domain is DSGVTQTPKHLITATGQRVTLRCSPRSGDLSVYWYQQSLDQGLQFLIQYYNGEERAKGNILERFSAQQFPDLHSELNLSSLELGDSALYFCASSARGEIYGYTFGSGTRLTVV.

The chain is built from TRBV19 and TRBJ2-2; 12 bases match TRBD2. The CDR3 spans 16 residues. Losses at the gene ends were 5 bases for V and 8 bases for J; bases not matched to a gene: 9. Germline V gene data show CDR1 as LNHDA and CDR2 as SQIVND (reference sequence). This CDR3 reads CASSAGLAGVTGELFF. The CDR3 nucleotides are TGTGCCAGTAGTGCGGGACTAGCGGGTGTAACTGGGGAGCTGTTTTTT.

The chain links TRBV11-2 to TRBJ2-7; TRBD2 might be the D (6 bases). Per germline, CDR1 SGHAT and CDR2 FQNNGV. This CDR3 is 16 amino acids long. Trimming cost V 8 bases and J 2 bases, with 22 bases left between them. The CDR3 reads CASGSWRVADTYEQYF. Written as DNA, the CDR3 is TGTGCCAGCGGGTCCTGGAGGGTAGCGGACACCTACGAGCAGTACTTC.

This chain links TRBV5-6 with TRBJ1-4, with 8 bases fitting TRBD1. The CDR3 has 15 amino acids. The germline V gene encodes CDR1 SGHDT and CDR2 YYEEEE. Trimming took 1 base from V and 3 from J; bases not matched to a gene: 2. The DNA for the CDR3 is TGTGCCAGCAGCTTGACAGGGGGGTCTAATGAAAAACTGTTTTTT. This translates into CASSLTGGSNEKLFF.

The V gene is TRBV9, the J gene TRBJ2-5; 8 nucleotides agree with TRBD1. V lost 0 bases, J lost 5 bases, and 6 bases stayed unmatched. Germline V CDR1 and CDR2: SGDLS, YYNGEE. The CDR3 is 15 residues long. CDR3 DNA: TGTGCCAGCAGCGTAGGCCAGGGGGCTTGGGAGACCCAGTACTTC. Translated: CASSVGQGAWETQYF.

The V and J genes are TRBV6-1 and TRBJ2-7; 8 nucleotides align to TRBD1. Per germline, CDR1 MNHNS and CDR2 SASEGT. This CDR3 comprises 15 residues. V was clipped by 2 bases and J by 2 bases; unmatched bases: 5. The CDR3 sequence: CASSEMGQDPYEQYF. The DNA of the CDR3 is TGTGCCAGCAGTGAAATGGGACAGGACCCCTACGAGCAGTACTTC.

The J gene is TRBJ1-2, the V gene TRBV30; 8 bases fit TRBD1. Losses at the gene ends were 5 bases for V and 8 bases for J; bases not matched to a gene: 16. The CDR3 has 15 residues. Per the germline V gene, CDR1 is GTSNPN and CDR2 is SVGIG (reference sequence). The CDR3 bases are TGTGCCTGGGCCGGACAGGGTTTCCTCGTGGGAGGCTACACCTTC. Translating it yields CAWAGQGFLVGGYTF. Drawing the rest from reference TRBV30 and TRBJ1-2, the complete variable domain is SQTIHQWPATLVQPVGSPLSLECTVEGTSNPNLYWYRQAAGRGLQLLFYSVGIGQISSEVPQNLSASRPQDRQFILSSKKLLLSDSGFYLCAWAGQGFLVGGYTFGSGTRLTVV.

The rearrangement joins TRBV24-1 to TRBJ2-7; 11 bases align to TRBD1. Trimming at V came to 2 bases and at J to 3 bases, leaving 2 bases not matched to a gene. CDR1 and CDR2 (germline): KGHDR, SFDVKD. This CDR3 is built from 15 residues. The CDR3 region is CATSDSGTGGYEQYF. CDR3 sequence (DNA): TGTGCCACCAGTGATTCCGGGACAGGGGGCTACGAGCAGTACTTC.

V usage is TRBV6-4 and J usage is TRBJ2-7; TRBD1 is a possible D gene (5 bases). Trimming took 5 bases from V and 3 from J, leaving 17 bases between them. The length of the CDR3 is 15 residues. Germline V gene sequence: CDR1 MRHNA, CDR2 SNTAGT. CDR3 residues: CASSLAADGHYEQYF. The CDR3, as DNA: TGTGCCAGCAGTCTTGCTGCGGACGGACACTACGAGCAGTACTTC.

The rearrangement joins TRBV5-5 to TRBJ1-5; a possible D gene is TRBD1 (5 bases). V lost 0 bases, J lost 4 bases, and 11 bases lay in between. CDR3 size: 15 residues. CDR1 SGHKS and CDR2 YYEKEE come from the germline V gene (reference sequence). The CDR3 bases are TGTGCCAGCAGCTTGGATTGGGGGGGAAATCAGCCCCAGCATTTT. Residues: CASSLDWGGNQPQHF.

The genes are TRBV7-9 and TRBJ1-4; tentatively, D is TRBD1 (6 bases). V was clipped by 2 bases and J by 7 bases, with 8 bases between them. Germline values: CDR1 SEHNR, CDR2 FQNEAQ (reference sequence). The CDR3 runs 13 residues. The CDR3 sequence: CASSLSGAEKLFF. The CDR3 DNA reads TGTGCCAGCAGCTTATCAGGGGCTGAAAAACTGTTTTTT.

Details on this clone: Other nucleotide sequences in the sample specify the same CDR3. This rearrangement joins TRBV4-1 to TRBJ1-5; D might be TRBD1 (5 bases). The germline V and J ends were trimmed by 0 bases and 4 bases, with 13 bases remaining between them. There are 16 residues in the CDR3. Germline V gene data show CDR1 as MGHRA and CDR2 as YSYEKL. The CDR3 here is CASSQEGRGRNQPQHF. For the CDR3, the DNA is TGCGCCAGCAGCCAAGAGGGAAGGGGTAGGAATCAGCCCCAGCATTTT.